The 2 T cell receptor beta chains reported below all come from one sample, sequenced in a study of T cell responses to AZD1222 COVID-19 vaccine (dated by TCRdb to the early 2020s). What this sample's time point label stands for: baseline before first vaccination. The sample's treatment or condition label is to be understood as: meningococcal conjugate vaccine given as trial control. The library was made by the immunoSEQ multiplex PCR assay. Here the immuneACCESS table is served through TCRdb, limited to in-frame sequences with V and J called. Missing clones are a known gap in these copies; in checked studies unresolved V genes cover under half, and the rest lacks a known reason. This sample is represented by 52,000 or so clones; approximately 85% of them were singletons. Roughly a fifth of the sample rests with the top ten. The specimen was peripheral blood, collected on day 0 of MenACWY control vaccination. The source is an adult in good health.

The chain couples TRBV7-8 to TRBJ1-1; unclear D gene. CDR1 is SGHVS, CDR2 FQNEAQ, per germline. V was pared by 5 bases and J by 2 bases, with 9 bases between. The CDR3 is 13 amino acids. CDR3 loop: CASSRRENTEAFF. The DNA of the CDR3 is TGTGCCAGCAGCCGTAGGGAAAACACTGAAGCTTTCTTT.

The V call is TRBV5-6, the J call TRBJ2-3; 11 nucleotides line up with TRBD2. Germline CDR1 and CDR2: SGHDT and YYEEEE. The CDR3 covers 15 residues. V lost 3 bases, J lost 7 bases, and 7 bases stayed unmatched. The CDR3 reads CASSSPGTSGYTQYF. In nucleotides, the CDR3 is TGTGCCAGCAGCTCGCCCGGGACTAGCGGTTATACGCAGTATTTT.